The 8 T cell receptor beta chains below all came from one sample that was sequenced in a study of OX40 agonist ivuxolimab in advanced cancers. Sequencing used immunoSEQ multiplex PCR; TCRdb keeps in-frame clones, though not all of them. The sample carries about 45,000 clones, more than 70% recorded once. Sequencing was performed on CD4+ or CD8+ T cells sorted from blood, taken in a trial of the OX40 agonist ivuxolimab. The origin of the receptors is an adult with an advanced solid tumor such as melanoma, head and neck, liver or kidney cancer.

The chain uses TRBV9 and TRBJ2-1; perhaps D is TRBD1 or TRBD2 (6 bases each). This CDR3 comprises 16 residues. Germline CDR1 SGDLS, CDR2 YYNGEE. Trimming removed 0 bases at V and 7 bases at J, with 17 bases between. CDR3 nucleotide sequence: TGTGCCAGCAGCGTAGAGGGGGGACCAGTGGGGAATGAGCAGTTCTTC. This gives the protein CASSVEGGPVGNEQFF.

The chain uses TRBV29-1 and TRBJ2-7; D may correspond to TRBD1 or TRBD2 (5 bases each). The CDR3 loop spans 13 amino acids. Per the germline V gene, CDR1 is SQVTM and CDR2 is ANQGSEA. Trimming stripped 5 bases from V and 2 bases from J, with 13 bases between. The CDR3 DNA sequence: TGCAGCGTTCTTGGGGGTATCACCTACGAGCAGTACTTC. Amino acids: CSVLGGITYEQYF.

The chain has TRBV27 and TRBJ2-3, with no clear D. V was cut by 1 base and J by 0 bases, with 14 bases left in between. The CDR3 is made up of 17 amino acids. Germline values: CDR1 MNHEY, CDR2 SMNVEV (reference sequence). CDR3 region: CASSLFPFPPSTDTQYF. The DNA for the CDR3 is TGTGCCAGCAGTTTATTCCCTTTTCCCCCTAGCACAGATACGCAGTATTTT.

CDR3 sequence: CASRYAPGGVQQPQHF. CDR3 DNA: TGTGCCAGCAGGTACGCGCCGGGGGGGGTGCAACAGCCCCAGCATTTT. V and J are TRBV5-8 and TRBJ1-5; tentative D call: TRBD1 (5 bases). The CDR3 totals 16 residues. V was shortened by 5 bases and J by 7 bases, with 22 bases between the two germline ends. Germline lookup yields CDR1 SGHTS and CDR2 YDEGEE.

The chain recombines TRBV7-9 with TRBJ2-1; the D is unclear. The V end was cut by 6 bases, the J end by 6 bases, with 9 bases between. Germline CDR1 reads SEHNR; CDR2 reads FQNEAQ (reference sequence). This CDR3 comprises 12 residues. The CDR3 loop is CASSFKGNEQFF. Here the CDR3 DNA reads TGTGCCAGCAGTTTCAAGGGCAATGAGCAGTTCTTC.

V and J are TRBV9 and TRBJ2-2; D tentatively fits TRBD1 or TRBD2 (5 bases each). V lost 3 bases to trimming and J lost 7 bases, with 7 bases between them. The germline V gene encodes CDR1 SGDLS and CDR2 YYNGEE. The CDR3 runs 12 residues. CDR3 region: CASSERGGELFF. CDR3 nucleotides: TGTGCCAGCAGCGAGAGGGGCGGGGAGCTGTTTTTT.

This chain uses TRBV27 with TRBJ2-7, with TRBD1 matching 7 bases. V lost 6 bases and J lost 5; bases outside the gene matches: 4. Germline assignment: CDR1 MNHEY and CDR2 SMNVEV (reference sequence). The CDR3 is made up of 12 amino acids. The CDR3 nucleotides read TGTGCCAGCAGCGCAGGGGGTAACGAGCAGTACTTC. Translation: CASSAGGNEQYF.

This clone was seen just once. This chain joins TRBV25-1 and TRBJ2-7; tentatively, D is TRBD1 (6 bases). The CDR3 has 14 residues. Germline-derived CDR1 and CDR2 are MGHDK and SYGVNS. Trimming removed 6 bases from V and 2 bases from J, with 14 bases in between. CDR3: CASRGRTAPYEQYF. The CDR3 DNA follows: TGTGCCAGCAGGGGACGGACAGCACCCTACGAGCAGTACTTC.